These 14 T cell receptor beta chains came from one sample sequenced in a study of cytomegalovirus exposure and HLA in healthy donors. In the PCR, 60 Vbeta and 13 Jbeta primers were used. Sequenced by immunoSEQ multiplex PCR; TCRdb stores in-frame clones only, minus some. The sample has approximately 110,000 clones, almost 75% seen once; the top ten hold under 10%. The material sequenced was PBMCs. These receptors came from a man aged 40-49 years in good health and CMV-seronegative.

This clone was counted only a few times. The V call is TRBV6-6, the J call TRBJ1-5, with 10 bases matching TRBD1. J lost 2 bases, V lost 7 bases, and 8 bases had no gene match. Per germline, CDR1 MNHNY and CDR2 SVGAGI (reference sequence). The CDR3 totals 16 residues. The CDR3 sequence is CASTQGGTGGNQPQHF. In DNA form, the CDR3 reads TGTGCCAGCACCCAAGGGGGGACAGGGGGCAATCAGCCCCAGCATTTT.

The chain carries TRBV5-8 and TRBJ2-5; 8 bases fit TRBD1. Germline lookup yields CDR1 SGHTS and CDR2 YDEGEE. Trimming at V came to 4 bases and at J to 5 bases, leaving 7 bases not matched to a gene. The CDR3 loop spans 14 amino acids. CDR3 nucleotide sequence: TGTGCCAGCAGCCAGGACAGGGCGGGGGAGACCCAGTACTTC. Encoded protein: CASSQDRAGETQYF.

This sequence joins TRBV27 and TRBJ2-3, with D possibly TRBD2 on 5 matching bases. This CDR3 is built from 14 residues. V dropped 1 base and J dropped 6 bases, with 11 bases sitting between them. Germline assignment: CDR1 MNHEY and CDR2 SMNVEV (reference sequence). This CDR3 is CASSLLLRRDTQYF. In DNA, the CDR3 is TGTGCCAGCAGTTTATTGTTAAGGAGGGATACGCAGTATTTT.

This chain links TRBV2 with TRBJ1-4, with D perhaps TRBD1 (5 bases). The V end was cut by 10 bases, the J end by 0 bases, with 15 bases between. The CDR3 totals 15 residues. Germline V gene lookup returns CDR1 SNHLY and CDR2 FYNNEI. The CDR3 DNA is TGTGCCAACAGAGTGCTCAGGGCAACTAATGAAAAACTGTTTTTT. This gives the protein CANRVLRATNEKLFF.

The gene calls are TRBV19 and TRBJ1-2; tentatively, D is TRBD1 (6 bases). Trimming removed 6 bases at V and 2 bases at J, with 10 bases between. Germline V gene lookup returns CDR1 LNHDA and CDR2 SQIVND (reference sequence). The CDR3 covers 13 residues. CDR3 residues: CASSRTVNYGYTF. In DNA form, the CDR3 reads TGTGCCAGTAGCCGGACAGTCAACTATGGCTACACCTTC.

This rearrangement joins TRBV4-1 to TRBJ2-5; 7 bases agree with TRBD1. CDR3 length: 13 amino acids. J was trimmed by 5 bases and V by 4 bases; bases with no gene match: 4. CDR1 MGHRA and CDR2 YSYEKL come from the germline V gene. The CDR3 loop reads CASSPTGLETQYF. In nucleotides, the CDR3 is TGCGCCAGCAGCCCGACAGGGTTGGAGACCCAGTACTTC.

The chain couples TRBV2 to TRBJ2-7, with TRBD1 identical over 8 bases. CDR3 size: 17 residues. Germline V CDR1 and CDR2: SNHLY, FYNNEI. The ends lost 6 bases at V and 3 bases at J; junction bases unmatched: 16. The CDR3 loop reads CASSNSKQGQAYYEQYF. As DNA, the CDR3 is TGTGCCAGCAGCAACTCGAAGCAGGGACAGGCCTACTACGAGCAGTACTTC.

The V call is TRBV7-9, the J call TRBJ2-7; D not certain. CDR3 length: 15 amino acids. V was cut by 1 base and J by 1 base, with 11 bases left in between. Germline assignment: CDR1 SEHNR and CDR2 FQNEAQ (reference sequence). CDR3 in amino acids: CASSLVGFGSYEQYF. The CDR3 bases are TGTGCCAGCAGCTTAGTGGGTTTCGGGTCCTACGAGCAGTACTTC.

The chain combines TRBV9 with TRBJ2-1, with TRBD2 identical over 9 bases. V dropped 2 bases and J dropped 10; count of bases not matched to a gene: 7. Germline values: CDR1 SGDLS, CDR2 YYNGEE. CDR3 size: 14 residues. CDR3 residues: CASSVDSGGREQFF. Written as DNA, the CDR3 is TGTGCCAGCAGCGTGGATAGCGGGGGCCGCGAGCAGTTCTTC.

This clone was detected only a few times. The chain recombines TRBV25-1 with TRBJ2-7, with 7 bases lining up with TRBD1. Germline CDR1 and CDR2: MGHDK and SYGVNS. Trimming removed 3 bases from V and 2 bases from J; junction bases left unmatched: 10. This CDR3 is 16 amino acids long. CDR3 amino acids: CASSDPRQGPTYEQYF. CDR3 nucleotides: TGTGCCAGCAGTGACCCCAGACAGGGCCCAACCTACGAGCAGTACTTC.

The chain uses TRBV7-8 and TRBJ1-1; TRBD1 might be the D (6 bases). Germline values: CDR1 SGHVS, CDR2 FQNEAQ. V was trimmed by 1 base and J by 4 bases, leaving 7 bases between them. The CDR3 spans 13 residues. DNA for the CDR3: TGTGCCAGCAGCTTAGTGGACAGCACTGAAGCTTTCTTT. Residues: CASSLVDSTEAFF.

This clone was recorded once. The chain combines TRBV9 with TRBJ2-3, with 14 bases that match TRBD2. V lost 3 bases, J lost 5 bases, and 8 bases stayed unmatched. This CDR3 is built from 17 residues. The V gene's germline CDR1 is SGDLS and CDR2 YYNGEE. In DNA, the CDR3 is TGTGCCAGCAGCGCGTTCGGGACTAGCGGGGGCCGAGATACGCAGTATTTT. It encodes CASSAFGTSGGRDTQYF.

The rearrangement uses TRBV4-1 and TRBJ2-7; TRBD1 might be the D (5 bases). This CDR3 spans 15 amino acids. Deletions cut 1 base from V and 2 bases from J, with 12 bases between. CDR1 and CDR2 from the germline V gene are MGHRA and YSYEKL. CDR3 loop: CASSQVVGEAYEQYF. CDR3 DNA: TGCGCCAGCAGCCAAGTTGTAGGGGAAGCCTACGAGCAGTACTTC.

The chain's CDR3 is CASRDDRRYGYTF. CDR3 coding DNA: TGTGCCAGCAGGGACGACAGGAGGTATGGCTACACCTTC. The rearrangement joins TRBV25-1 to TRBJ1-2; perhaps TRBD1 as D (6 bases). Germline-derived CDR1 and CDR2 are MGHDK and SYGVNS. Trimming left V 6 bases short and J 5 bases short, with 13 bases between. The CDR3 runs 13 residues.